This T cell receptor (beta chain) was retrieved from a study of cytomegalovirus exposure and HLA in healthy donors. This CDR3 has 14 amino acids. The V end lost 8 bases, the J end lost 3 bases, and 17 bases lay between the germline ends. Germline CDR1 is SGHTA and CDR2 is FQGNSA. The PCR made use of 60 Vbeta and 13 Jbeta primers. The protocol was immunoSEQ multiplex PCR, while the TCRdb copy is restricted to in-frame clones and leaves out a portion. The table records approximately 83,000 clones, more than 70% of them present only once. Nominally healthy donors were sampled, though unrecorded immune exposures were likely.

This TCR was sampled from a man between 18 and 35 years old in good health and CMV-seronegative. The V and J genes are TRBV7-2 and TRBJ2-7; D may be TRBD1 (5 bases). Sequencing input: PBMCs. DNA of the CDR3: TGTGCCAGCGCACAGGACGGTACCATCTACGAGCAGTACTTC. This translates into CASAQDGTIYEQYF.